The 17 T cell receptor beta chains presented below share a single source sample, sequenced in a study of OX40 agonist ivuxolimab in advanced cancers. The protocol was immunoSEQ multiplex PCR, while the TCRdb copy is restricted to in-frame clones and leaves out a portion. This sample has tens of thousands of clones; just over 85% occur once, and the top ten carry over 1%. This material consisted of CD4+ or CD8+ T cells sorted from blood, taken in a trial of the OX40 agonist ivuxolimab. These receptors were collected from an adult with an advanced solid tumor such as melanoma, head and neck, liver or kidney cancer.

The rearrangement links TRBV27 to TRBJ2-3, with TRBD1 identical over 8 bases. This CDR3 comprises 16 residues. Germline CDR1 reads MNHEY; CDR2 reads SMNVEV (reference sequence). J lost 1 base, V lost 6 bases, and 9 bases had no gene match. This chain's CDR3 is CASSSLDRAGTDTQYF. CDR3 nucleotide sequence: TGTGCCAGCAGCTCACTGGACAGGGCGGGCACAGATACGCAGTATTTT.

Only a few counts were recorded for this clone. The chain combines TRBV19 with TRBJ1-2; 11 bases are shared with TRBD1. The CDR3 covers 15 residues. J was trimmed by 3 bases and V by 5 bases; bases with no gene match: 5. Germline V gene data show CDR1 as LNHDA and CDR2 as SQIVND (reference sequence). DNA for the CDR3: TGTGCCAGTAGTTCGGGACAGGGGGTGGACTATGGCTACACCTTC. Its translation is CASSSGQGVDYGYTF.

This chain joins TRBV28 and TRBJ1-5; 7 bases map to TRBD1. This CDR3 spans 13 amino acids. Looked up from germline, CDR1 is MDHEN and CDR2 is SYDVKM. V dropped 6 bases and J dropped 5; count of bases not matched to a gene: 4. The CDR3 loop reads CASRQGSDQPQHF. The CDR3, as DNA: TGTGCCAGCAGACAGGGGAGCGATCAGCCCCAGCATTTT. Full variable domain (rest looked up from reference TRBV28 and TRBJ1-5): DVKVTQSSRYLVKRTGEKVFLECVQDMDHENMFWYRQDPGLGLRLIYFSYDVKMKEKGDIPEGYSVSREKKERFSLILESASTNQTSMYLCASRQGSDQPQHFGDGTRLSIL.

The genes are TRBV21-1 and TRBJ2-1; the D segment call TRBD2 is taken from the table without a DNA check. TRBV21-1 is marked as a pseudogene. The length of the CDR3 is 16 residues. For the CDR3, the DNA is TGTGCCAGCAGCGCCACTAGCGGAAGGATTTACAATGAGCAGTTCTTC. Its protein product is CASSATSGRIYNEQFF.

The chain couples TRBV18 to TRBJ2-1; 9 bases map to TRBD2. Germline loops: CDR1 KGHSH, CDR2 LQKENI. The ends lost 3 bases at V and 2 bases at J; junction bases unmatched: 2. The CDR3 sequence is 15 residues long. For the CDR3, the DNA is TGTGCCAGCTCACCTAGCGGGAGTCCCTACAATGAGCAGTTCTTC. Translated: CASSPSGSPYNEQFF.

This clone occurred once. V is TRBV19 and J is TRBJ1-4; 9 bases match TRBD1. CDR1 is LNHDA and CDR2 is SQIVND in the germline V gene (reference sequence). The ends lost 6 bases at V and 8 bases at J; junction bases unmatched: 4. The CDR3 contains 13 residues. The CDR3 DNA is TGTGCCAGTAGGGGACAGGGTGTCGAAAAACTGTTTTTT. Amino acid sequence: CASRGQGVEKLFF.

The chain has TRBV6-5 and TRBJ1-2, with TRBD1 identical over 10 bases. Per the germline V gene, CDR1 is MNHEY and CDR2 is SVGAGI. Trimming at V came to 0 bases and at J to 8 bases, leaving 9 bases not matched to a gene. This CDR3 is built from 16 residues. CDR3 protein: CASSYSKGQGISGYTF. The CDR3, as DNA: TGTGCCAGCAGTTACTCGAAGGGACAGGGGATCTCGGGCTACACCTTC.

The chain has TRBV10-2 and TRBJ2-2, with D unclear. The germline CDR1 and CDR2 sequences are WSHSY and SAAADI. V was shortened by 9 bases and J by 7 bases, with 21 bases between the two germline ends. The CDR3 has 15 amino acids. The CDR3 is CARLVELPSGGELFF. The DNA for the CDR3 is TGCGCCAGACTGGTGGAGCTGCCTTCGGGCGGGGAGCTGTTTTTT.

The V and J genes are TRBV11-3 and TRBJ2-1; D not resolved. This CDR3 spans 15 amino acids. Germline V lookup: CDR1 SGHNT, CDR2 YENEEA. Trimming pared 4 bases from V and 5 bases from J, leaving 15 bases between. The CDR3 bases are TGTGCCAGCAGCTCCACGATGGGCAAAGACAATGAGCAGTTCTTC. It encodes CASSSTMGKDNEQFF.

The count of this clone is one. This chain links TRBV5-6 with TRBJ2-5; tentatively, D is TRBD1 or TRBD2 (6 bases each). The CDR3 runs to 17 residues. Trimming removed 4 bases at V and 0 bases at J, with 19 bases between. Germline loops: CDR1 SGHDT, CDR2 YYEEEE. In DNA form, the CDR3 reads TGTGCCAGCAGCGATAATACCAGGGGAGGAGACCAAGAGACCCAGTACTTC. Protein: CASSDNTRGGDQETQYF. Complete variable domain (other parts from reference TRBV5-6 and TRBJ2-5): DAGVTQSPTHLIKTRGQQVTLRCSPKSGHDTVSWYQQALGQGPQFIFQYYEEEERQRGNFPDRFSGHQFPNYSSELNVNALLLGDSALYLCASSDNTRGGDQETQYFGPGTRLLVL.

The J gene is TRBJ2-5, the V gene TRBV19, with a weak D call TRBD1 (6 bases). Looked up from germline, CDR1 is LNHDA and CDR2 is SQIVND (reference sequence). V lost 4 bases and J 5 bases, leaving 11 bases between the germline ends. The CDR3 spans 13 residues. CDR3 protein: CASSKNRAETQYF. In nucleotides, the CDR3 is TGTGCCAGTAGTAAAAACAGGGCGGAGACCCAGTACTTC.

The V call is TRBV5-4, the J call TRBJ1-2; D unresolved. V was shortened by 4 bases and J by 2 bases, with 9 bases between the two germline ends. Germline CDR1 and CDR2: SGHNT and YYREEE (reference sequence). CDR3 size: 13 residues. The CDR3 bases are TGTGCCAGCAGCATGGACGCAAACTATGGCTACACCTTC. Translation gives CASSMDANYGYTF.

This chain uses TRBV19 with TRBJ2-1, with 14 bases fitting TRBD2. Germline lookup yields CDR1 LNHDA and CDR2 SQIVND (reference sequence). The junction had 11 bases not matched to a gene; V was cut back by 5 bases and J by 8 bases. The CDR3 covers 17 residues. This chain's CDR3 is CASSPSGLAGDSYEQFF. The CDR3 DNA is TGTGCCAGTAGTCCCTCGGGACTAGCGGGAGATTCGTATGAGCAGTTCTTC.

The V call is TRBV30, the J call TRBJ2-7; 7 bases align to TRBD1. There are 15 residues in the CDR3. From germline, CDR1 is GTSNPN and CDR2 SVGIG (reference sequence). Trimming cost V 3 bases and J 7 bases; bases outside gene matches: 15. CDR3: CAWSLTTGTFWEQYF. CDR3 coding DNA: TGTGCCTGGAGCCTAACGACAGGGACGTTTTGGGAGCAGTACTTC.

This rearrangement joins TRBV11-2 to TRBJ2-7; 10 bases align to TRBD2. The CDR3 consists of 14 residues. CDR1 SGHAT and CDR2 FQNNGV come from the germline V gene. The V segment lost 5 bases and the J segment 5 bases; nucleotides outside the gene matches: 6. The CDR3 protein is CASSLAGVIDEQYF. The CDR3 DNA reads TGTGCCAGCAGCCTAGCGGGAGTAATTGACGAGCAGTACTTC.

The rearrangement links TRBV2 to TRBJ2-7; 12 positions match TRBD2. Germline trimming cut 6 bases from V and 4 bases from J; bases unmatched to any gene: 10. The CDR3 sequence is 16 residues long. CDR1 SNHLY and CDR2 FYNNEI come from the germline V gene. The CDR3 sequence is CASSGETSGSFYEQYF. CDR3 sequence (DNA): TGTGCCAGCAGCGGAGAGACTAGCGGGAGTTTTTACGAGCAGTACTTC.

The chain combines TRBV4-1 with TRBJ2-4, with D maybe TRBD2 (5 bases). The CDR3 totals 16 residues. V was trimmed by 4 bases and J by 2 bases, leaving 15 bases between them. Germline values: CDR1 MGHRA, CDR2 YSYEKL. The CDR3 reads CASSPFAGSTKNIQYF. The CDR3 DNA reads as TGCGCCAGCAGCCCCTTTGCGGGCAGCACCAAAAACATTCAGTACTTC.